These T cell receptor beta chains were read from a single sample in a study of radiation and T cells in renal cell carcinoma. TCRdb's table, derived via immunoSEQ multiplex PCR, lists solely in-frame clones and lacks some. Of just over 95,000 clones listed, approximately 82% are singletons. Sequenced material: blood, taken from a patient whose treatment included radiotherapy and nephrectomy. The receptors originated from a man in his fifties or sixties with renal cell carcinoma. The CDR3 runs from the conserved cysteine through the conserved F or W. D genes are given only for firm matches. Some rows mark clone size as missing; the rest say once, few, many or name a class of expanded clone.

V gene	clone size	J gene	D gene	CDR3 DNA	CDR3 protein
TRBV18	.	TRBJ1-4	.	TGTGCCAGCTCATGGGGGAACGGTGAAAAACTGTTTTTT	CASSWGNGEKLFF
TRBV6-5	.	TRBJ2-7	.	TGTGCCAGCAGGGACAGTTCCACGGAGTGGCAGTACTTC	CASRDSSTEWQYF
TRBV27	.	TRBJ2-6	.	TGTGCCAGCACCCCAGCGGGACAGGTCTCTGGGGCCAACGTCCTGACTTTC	CASTPAGQVSGANVLTF
TRBV27	.	TRBJ1-2	TRBD1	TGTGCCAGCAGTTTTCTAGTGGGGACAGGGACGCGGGGCTACACCTTC	CASSFLVGTGTRGYTF
TRBV4-3	few	TRBJ2-3	TRBD1	TGCGCCAGCAGCCGGGGACAGGGGAGCACAGATACGCAGTATTTT	CASSRGQGSTDTQYF
TRBV5-1	once	TRBJ2-3	TRBD2	TGCGCCAGCAGCTTCGCCATCTCTAGGGCGGGAGGGCGTGATACGCAGTATTTT	CASSFAISRAGGRDTQYF
TRBV15	.	TRBJ1-2	.	TGTGCCACCAGCAGAGATTATCAGGACCTTCGACACTATGGCTACACCTTC	CATSRDYQDLRHYGYTF
TRBV6-6	.	TRBJ2-1	TRBD2	TGTGCCAGTTCCTTGGGACTAGGGAACAATGAGCAGTTCTTC	CASSLGLGNNEQFF
TRBV6-4	.	TRBJ2-5	TRBD1	TGTGCCAGCAGACCGAAGACAGGGGGAGAGACCCAGTACTTC	CASRPKTGGETQYF
TRBV28	once	TRBJ1-2	.	TGTGCCAGCAGGGAAAGGATTTATGGCTACACCTTC	CASRERIYGYTF
TRBV13	.	TRBJ2-5	TRBD2	TGTGCCAGCAGCATTAGCGGGAGCGGGGGTAAAGAGACCCAGTACTTC	CASSISGSGGKETQYF
TRBV19	few	TRBJ1-1	.	TGTGCCAGTAGTATAATAGGGTTCCAGTATGAAGCTTTCTTT	CASSIIGFQYEAFF
TRBV5-1	.	TRBJ2-3	.	TGCGCCAGCAGCTTGGAGGAGCGGGCCACAGATACGCAGTATTTT	CASSLEERATDTQYF
TRBV4-1	.	TRBJ1-2	.	TGCGCCAGCAGCCAAGTATCCGGGGGGGTCCGTCCGGGGCTGTACTATGGCTACACCTTC	CASSQVSGGVRPGLYYGYTF
TRBV27	.	TRBJ2-1	TRBD1	TGTGCCAGCAAGTCGTCAGGGGGACATGAGCAGTTCTTC	CASKSSGGHEQFF
TRBV9	.	TRBJ2-1	TRBD2	TGTGCCAGCAGCGTTGGGCGGGAGGGCCGGCATGAGCAGTTCTTC	CASSVGREGRHEQFF